This T cell receptor beta chain was retrieved from a study of ipilimumab plus nivolumab after autologous stem cell transplantation. Study as a whole: Typical patient got roughly five ipilimumab doses and seven to nine nivolumab doses (median).

Worth noting for this clone: Its target is not known.

Starting 14 to 28 days after autologous transplant, ipilimumab 1 mg/kg was given. This table comes from immunoSEQ multiplex PCR, and its TCRdb copy is limited to in-frame clones, with some not included. The sample carries about 15,000 clones, 60% to 75% recorded once. The germline CDR1 and CDR2 sequences are SGHTA and FQGNSA. The CDR3 contains 16 residues. V lost 4 bases and J lost 2; bases outside the gene matches: 6. Overall study findings and caveats: TCR repertoire, Treg phenotype and gut microbiota reportedly support more study of this approach.

This receptor was identified in a male donor with primary mediastinal lymphoma. The J gene is TRBJ2-5, the V gene TRBV7-2, with 11 nucleotides matching TRBD2. The sample in question was PBMCs, obtained in a trial of ipilimumab plus nivolumab as post-transplant consolidation. CDR3 nucleotide sequence: TGTGCCAGCAGCTCGCCGGGACTAGCGGAACAAGAGACCCAGTACTTC. Protein: CASSSPGLAEQETQYF.